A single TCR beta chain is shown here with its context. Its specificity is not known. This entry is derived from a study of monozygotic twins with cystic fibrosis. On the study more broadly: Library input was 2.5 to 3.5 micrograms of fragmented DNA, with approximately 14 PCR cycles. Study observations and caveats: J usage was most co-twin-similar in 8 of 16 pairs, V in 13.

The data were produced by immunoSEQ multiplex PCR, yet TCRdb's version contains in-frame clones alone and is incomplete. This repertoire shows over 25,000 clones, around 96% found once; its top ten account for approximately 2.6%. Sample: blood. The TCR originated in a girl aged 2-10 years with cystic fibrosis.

The CDR3 DNA follows: TGCGCCACCGCCTCCGGCAGGGCCCGCCAAGAGACCCAGTACTTC. This codes for CATASGRARQETQYF. V and J are TRBV10-2 and TRBJ2-5; D is perhaps TRBD1 (5 bases). CDR3 length equals 15 residues. Trimming stripped 10 bases from V and 1 base from J, with 19 bases between. The V gene's germline CDR1 is WSHSY and CDR2 SAAADI.